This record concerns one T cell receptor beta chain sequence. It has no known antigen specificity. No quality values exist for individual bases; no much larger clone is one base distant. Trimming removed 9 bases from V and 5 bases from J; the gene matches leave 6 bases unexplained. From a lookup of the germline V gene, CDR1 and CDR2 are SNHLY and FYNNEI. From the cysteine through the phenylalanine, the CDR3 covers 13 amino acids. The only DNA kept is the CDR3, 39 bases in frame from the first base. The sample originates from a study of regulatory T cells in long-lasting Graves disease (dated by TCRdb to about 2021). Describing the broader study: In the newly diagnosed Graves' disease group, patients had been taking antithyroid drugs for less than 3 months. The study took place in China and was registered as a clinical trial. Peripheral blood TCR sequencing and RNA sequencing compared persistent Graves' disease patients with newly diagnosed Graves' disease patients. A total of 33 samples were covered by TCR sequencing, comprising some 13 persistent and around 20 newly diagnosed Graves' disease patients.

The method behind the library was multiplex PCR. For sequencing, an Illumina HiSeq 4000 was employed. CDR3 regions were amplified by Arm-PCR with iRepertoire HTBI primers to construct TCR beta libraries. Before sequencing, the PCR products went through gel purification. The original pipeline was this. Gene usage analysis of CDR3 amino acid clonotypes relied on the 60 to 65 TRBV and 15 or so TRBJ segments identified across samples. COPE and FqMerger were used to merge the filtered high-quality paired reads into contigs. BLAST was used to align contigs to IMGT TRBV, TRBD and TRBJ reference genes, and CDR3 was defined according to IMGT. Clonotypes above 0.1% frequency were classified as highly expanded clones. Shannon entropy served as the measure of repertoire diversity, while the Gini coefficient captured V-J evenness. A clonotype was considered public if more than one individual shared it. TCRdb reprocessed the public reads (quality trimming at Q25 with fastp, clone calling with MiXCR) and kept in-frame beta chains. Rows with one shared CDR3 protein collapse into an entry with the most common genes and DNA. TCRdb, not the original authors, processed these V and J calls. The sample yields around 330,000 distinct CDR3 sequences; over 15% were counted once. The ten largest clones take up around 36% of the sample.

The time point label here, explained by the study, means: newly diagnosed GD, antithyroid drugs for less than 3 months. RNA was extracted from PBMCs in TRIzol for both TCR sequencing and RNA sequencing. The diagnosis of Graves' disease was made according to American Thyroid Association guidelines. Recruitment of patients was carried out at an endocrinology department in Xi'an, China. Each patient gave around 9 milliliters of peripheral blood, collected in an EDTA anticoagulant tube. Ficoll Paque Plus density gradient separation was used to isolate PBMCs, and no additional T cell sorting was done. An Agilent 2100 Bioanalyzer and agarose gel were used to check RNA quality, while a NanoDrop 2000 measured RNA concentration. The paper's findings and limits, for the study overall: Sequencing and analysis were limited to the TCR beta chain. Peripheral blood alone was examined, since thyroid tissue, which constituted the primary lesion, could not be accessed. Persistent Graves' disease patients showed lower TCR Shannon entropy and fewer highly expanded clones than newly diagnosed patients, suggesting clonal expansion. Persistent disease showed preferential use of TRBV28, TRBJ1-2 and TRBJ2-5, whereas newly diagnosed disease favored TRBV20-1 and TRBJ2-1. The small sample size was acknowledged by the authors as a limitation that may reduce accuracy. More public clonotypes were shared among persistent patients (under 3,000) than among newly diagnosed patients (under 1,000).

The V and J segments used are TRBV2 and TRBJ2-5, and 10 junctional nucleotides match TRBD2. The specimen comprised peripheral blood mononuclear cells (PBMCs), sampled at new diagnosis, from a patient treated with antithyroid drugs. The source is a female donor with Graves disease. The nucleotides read TGTGCCAGTTCAAGAGCGGGAGGGGAGACCCAGTACTTC. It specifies CASSRAGGETQYF.